These T cell receptor beta chains were read from a single sample in a study of cytomegalovirus exposure and HLA in healthy donors. Profiling relied on immunoSEQ multiplex PCR, and the TCRdb table lists in-frame clones only, not all of them. Of a few hundred thousand clones listed, 80% were seen once; the top ten hold about 0.3%. Sequencing input: PBMCs. Receptors originate from a girl aged 2-15 years in good health and CMV-seronegative. Both conserved end residues are part of each CDR3. The order of the fields is CDR3 DNA, CDR3 protein, J gene, clone size, V gene, D gene. D genes are given only for firm matches. The size field is filled for only some rows; it gives once, few, many or a size class.

TGCGCCAGCAGCTTGGTGAATAGCGGGACCGACTATACGCAGTATTTT | CASSLVNSGTDYTQYF | TRBJ2-3 | - | TRBV5-1 | TRBD2
TGTGCCAGCAGTCTAACAGGGAACTATGGCTACACCTTC | CASSLTGNYGYTF | TRBJ1-2 | - | TRBV28 | -
TGTGCCTGGAGCCTGAGATTGGAGACCCAGTACTTC | CAWSLRLETQYF | TRBJ2-5 | - | TRBV30 | -
TGTGCCAGCAGTTTTTCAGGCTCCTACGAGCAGTACTTC | CASSFSGSYEQYF | TRBJ2-7 | few | TRBV27 | -
TGTGCCAGCGCCGCGGGACAGGACACAGATACGCAGTATTTT | CASAAGQDTDTQYF | TRBJ2-3 | - | TRBV6-1 | TRBD1
TGCGCCAGCAGCTTGGCCGCCGGAGATAACACTGAAGCTTTCTTT | CASSLAAGDNTEAFF | TRBJ1-1 | - | TRBV5-1 | -
TGTGCCAGCAGGCGAATCTCTGGAAACACCATATATTTT | CASRRISGNTIYF | TRBJ1-3 | - | TRBV28 | -
TGTGCCAGCAGCTTACGGGGGACAGTAATATCCTACAATGAGCAGTTCTTC | CASSLRGTVISYNEQFF | TRBJ2-1 | - | TRBV7-8 | -
TGTGCCAGCGAGGGGGCGAGCCACGAGCAGTACTTC | CASEGASHEQYF | TRBJ2-7 | - | TRBV27 | TRBD1
TGTGCCAGCAGCCTAGGGACAGGGTTGGGCGAGCAGTACTTC | CASSLGTGLGEQYF | TRBJ2-7 | - | TRBV5-6 | TRBD1
TGTGCCAGCAGAGTAGGACTTGAAGCTTTCTTT | CASRVGLEAFF | TRBJ1-1 | - | TRBV28 | -
TGCAGTGCTCCAGTGAACACTGAAGCTTTCTTT | CSAPVNTEAFF | TRBJ1-1 | once | TRBV20-1 | -
TGTGCCACCAGCAATTTTCTAGAGCCTTACAATGAGCAGTTCTTC | CATSNFLEPYNEQFF | TRBJ2-1 | - | TRBV15 | -
TGTGCCAGCAGCGACGGTAGCGGGGAGGTCAATGAGCAGTTCTTC | CASSDGSGEVNEQFF | TRBJ2-1 | once | TRBV9 | TRBD2
TGTGCCAGCAGCTTCAGTCAGGATGGCGAGCAGTACTTC | CASSFSQDGEQYF | TRBJ2-7 | - | TRBV11-1 | -
TGTGCCAGCAGCCCAGGGGGCCGCAATCAGCCCCAGCATTTT | CASSPGGRNQPQHF | TRBJ1-5 | - | TRBV27 | TRBD1
TGCGCCAGCAGCCAAGATCGGACGTCTCGAACAGGGAGAACCTACGAGCAGTACTTC | CASSQDRTSRTGRTYEQYF | TRBJ2-7 | - | TRBV4-1 | -
TGTGCCAGCAGCCTAGGACAGGGCGATACGCAGTATTTT | CASSLGQGDTQYF | TRBJ2-3 | - | TRBV7-2 | TRBD1
TGTGCCAGCAGCACTCCCTCCGAGCAGTACTTC | CASSTPSEQYF | TRBJ2-7 | few | TRBV5-4 | -
TGTGCCAGCAGCTTAAATGGTCGGTCAGATACGCAGTATTTT | CASSLNGRSDTQYF | TRBJ2-3 | - | TRBV7-2 | -
TGTGCCAGCAGCGTAGTAGGGTCGGGGGGGGCGGGCACAGATACGCAGTATTTT | CASSVVGSGGAGTDTQYF | TRBJ2-3 | - | TRBV9 | TRBD2
TGTGCCAGCAGCTTAGCGCGCGCGGGACAGACTTCCTACGAGCAGTACTTC | CASSLARAGQTSYEQYF | TRBJ2-7 | - | TRBV7-6 | -
TGTGCCAGCAGCCTCGGACAGGATATTAACTATGGCTACACCTTC | CASSLGQDINYGYTF | TRBJ1-2 | - | TRBV7-9 | TRBD1
TGTGCCAGCAGCTTAGAAGGCGGCAGCTATAGCAATCAGCCCCAGCATTTT | CASSLEGGSYSNQPQHF | TRBJ1-5 | once | TRBV7-2 | -
TGTGCCAGCAGTGATTTTTTCGGGACAGGGAACACTGAAGCTTTCTTT | CASSDFFGTGNTEAFF | TRBJ1-1 | once | TRBV2 | TRBD1
TGTGCCAGCTCCGTCCTGACGACGGGAAGGAATGAAAAACTGTTTTTT | CASSVLTTGRNEKLFF | TRBJ1-4 | - | TRBV18 | -
TGTGCCAGCAGCCTCCAATCGGAGGGCCGAGATCCGCAGTATTTT | CASSLQSEGRDPQYF | TRBJ2-3 | - | TRBV7-6 | -
TGTGCCAGCAGGACAGGGGATCGGACTGAAGCTTTCTTT | CASRTGDRTEAFF | TRBJ1-1 | - | TRBV6-5 | TRBD1
TGTGCCAGCAGCCTCACAGGGAACACTGAAGCTTTCTTT | CASSLTGNTEAFF | TRBJ1-1 | - | TRBV11-2 | -
TGTGCCAGTAGGACAGGAAACTATGGCTACACCTTC | CASRTGNYGYTF | TRBJ1-2 | - | TRBV19 | -
TGTGCCATCAGTCCGGGACAGGGGGCGATCGGCTACACCTTC | CAISPGQGAIGYTF | TRBJ1-2 | - | TRBV10-3 | TRBD1
TGCGCCACCTCCCTGGAGGAGAGGGGGGAGACCCAGTACTTC | CATSLEERGETQYF | TRBJ2-5 | - | TRBV10-1 | -
TGTGCCAGCAACGGCCAATCAGGGACGCAGTATTTT | CASNGQSGTQYF | TRBJ2-3 | - | TRBV6-5 | -
TGTGCCAGCAGCTTAGGTACCGGGACAGTCTACGAGCAGTACTTC | CASSLGTGTVYEQYF | TRBJ2-7 | - | TRBV7-6 | TRBD1
TGTGCCAGCAGCGGGGGGACAGGGGGGATTGGAAACACCATATATTTT | CASSGGTGGIGNTIYF | TRBJ1-3 | - | TRBV9 | TRBD1
TGTGCCAGCAGCCGTGACTGGCGGAGCGACTCTGGAAACACCATATATTTT | CASSRDWRSDSGNTIYF | TRBJ1-3 | - | TRBV5-6 | -
TGCGCCAGCAGCCAAGACAGGGGGTCCTACGAGCAGTACTTC | CASSQDRGSYEQYF | TRBJ2-7 | - | TRBV4-1 | TRBD1
TGTGCCAGCAGTGAAGGGAGGGGGCGAGATGGCTACACCTTC | CASSEGRGRDGYTF | TRBJ1-2 | - | TRBV6-1 | TRBD1
TGTGCCAGTAGTATGGCAAGACAGGGTTTCTCCAACACTGAAGCTTTCTTT | CASSMARQGFSNTEAFF | TRBJ1-1 | - | TRBV19 | TRBD1
TGTGCCAGCAGCTCGAGGACAGGGGGTTACGAGCAGTACTTC | CASSSRTGGYEQYF | TRBJ2-7 | few | TRBV5-4 | TRBD1
TGTGCCAGCAGCCGCATCCCCCCTACAGCGGGAGGCGCCTACGAGCAGTACTTC | CASSRIPPTAGGAYEQYF | TRBJ2-7 | - | TRBV27 | TRBD2
TGTGCCAGCAGCTTAGGGTGGCAAACCGGGGAGCTGTTTTTT | CASSLGWQTGELFF | TRBJ2-2 | - | TRBV11-3 | -
TGTGCCAGCGTATTACAGGGTCAAGAGACCCAGTACTTC | CASVLQGQETQYF | TRBJ2-5 | - | TRBV5-6 | -
TGTGCCAGCAGTCCGGAGATACTCAGCAATCAGCCCCAGCATTTT | CASSPEILSNQPQHF | TRBJ1-5 | - | TRBV16 | -
TGTGCCAGCTCACCGGGAGCTGGGAGAAATCAGCCCCAGCATTTT | CASSPGAGRNQPQHF | TRBJ1-5 | few | TRBV18 | -
TGTGCCAGCAGTTTATCGACAGGCAGGACTGAAGCTTTCTTT | CASSLSTGRTEAFF | TRBJ1-1 | - | TRBV27 | -
TGTGCCAGCAGTTTACGGGGGGCCTACGAGCAGTACTTC | CASSLRGAYEQYF | TRBJ2-7 | - | TRBV27 | TRBD2
TGTGCCAGCAGGCGGGGGTACAATGAGCAGTTCTTC | CASRRGYNEQFF | TRBJ2-1 | - | TRBV5-6 | TRBD2
TGTGCCAGCAGCCGGGGGGGCAATCAGCCCCAGCATTTT | CASSRGGNQPQHF | TRBJ1-5 | - | TRBV28 | -
TGTGCCAGCAGCTCCTTGGAGACCCAGTACTTC | CASSSLETQYF | TRBJ2-5 | - | TRBV7-7 | -
TGTGCCAGCAGCCAAGACAGGAACACTGAAGCTTTCTTT | CASSQDRNTEAFF | TRBJ1-1 | few | TRBV7-3 | -
TGTGCCAGCAGCGATGAACAGGGGGCCTACGAGCAGTACTTC | CASSDEQGAYEQYF | TRBJ2-7 | - | TRBV27 | TRBD1
TGTGCCAGTAGTACCGATCGCGGAGGCACAGATACGCAGTATTTT | CASSTDRGGTDTQYF | TRBJ2-3 | few | TRBV19 | -
TGTGCCAGCAGTGTTTACAGGTCGGGTAATGAAAAACTGTTTTTT | CASSVYRSGNEKLFF | TRBJ1-4 | few | TRBV6-1 | -
TGTGCCAGCAGTTCACCCACAGGGGGTGGGAGGGTAAACATTCAGTACTTC | CASSSPTGGGRVNIQYF | TRBJ2-4 | - | TRBV28 | -
TGCAGCGTTGAAGGTGGGGTAGGGGCGAGAGGCTACACCTTC | CSVEGGVGARGYTF | TRBJ1-2 | - | TRBV29-1 | -
TGTGCCAGCAGTTACACGGGACAGGGGACGTATGAGCAGTTCTTC | CASSYTGQGTYEQFF | TRBJ2-1 | - | TRBV6-5 | TRBD1
TGTGCCATCTCGGGACAGCTCACAGATACGCAGTATTTT | CAISGQLTDTQYF | TRBJ2-3 | - | TRBV5-4 | TRBD1
TGTGCCAGCAGTGAATTCGGACAGGGGCTCTACGAGCAGTACTTC | CASSEFGQGLYEQYF | TRBJ2-7 | - | TRBV6-1 | TRBD1